The 17 T cell receptor beta chains below all came from one sample that was sequenced in a study of control samples from healthy donors and cancer patients. The table came from immunoSEQ multiplex PCR; TCRdb's copy has only in-frame clones and leaves some out. The table has 150,000 to 200,000 clones, 90% to 95% seen once. Specimen: blood. Source of these receptors: a woman aged 25 to 39 in good health.

This clone was seen only once. The rearrangement uses TRBV7-2 and TRBJ2-5; 14 bases map to TRBD2. The CDR3 consists of 17 residues. Trimming cost V 5 bases and J 1 base; bases outside gene matches: 6. The germline V gene has CDR1 SGHTA and CDR2 FQGNSA. CDR3 protein: CASSRRGTSGGQETQYF. The CDR3 DNA follows: TGTGCCAGCAGCCGCAGAGGGACTAGCGGGGGCCAAGAGACCCAGTACTTC. Based on the CDR3 plus reference TRBV7-2 and TRBJ2-5, the full variable domain is GAGVSQSPSNKVTEKGKDVELRCDPISGHTALYWYRQSLGQGLEFLIYFQGNSAPDKSGLPSDRFSAERTGGSVSTLTIQRTQQEDSAVYLCASSRRGTSGGQETQYFGPGTRLLVL.

This rearrangement joins TRBV4-2 to TRBJ1-1; possibly TRBD1 for D (6 bases). The CDR3 sequence is 13 residues long. With 5 bases removed from V and 1 base from J, the gap between germline ends came to 8 bases. The germline V gene encodes CDR1 LGHNA and CDR2 YNFKEQ. As DNA, the CDR3 is TGTGCCAGCAGCTCGGGACAGAACACTGAAGCTTTCTTT. It yields the protein CASSSGQNTEAFF.

J is TRBJ2-5 and V is TRBV11-3; 14 positions match TRBD2. The V and J ends lost 0 bases and 1 base, in that order; junction bases with no gene match: 4. The CDR3 has 18 residues. Germline assignment: CDR1 SGHNT and CDR2 YENEEA. CDR3 in amino acids: CASSLDPGLAGGQETQYF. CDR3 DNA: TGTGCCAGCAGCTTAGATCCCGGACTAGCGGGAGGCCAAGAGACCCAGTACTTC.

The chain uses TRBV28 and TRBJ2-7, with TRBD2 identical over 10 bases. Germline lookup yields CDR1 MDHEN and CDR2 SYDVKM. The V and J ends lost 1 base and 4 bases, in that order; junction bases with no gene match: 7. CDR3 length: 16 amino acids. The CDR3 nucleotides are TGTGCCAGCAGTTTATATAGTACTAGCGGGATGTACGAGCAGTACTTC. Translated, it gives CASSLYSTSGMYEQYF.

The V and J genes are TRBV6-1 and TRBJ2-1; either TRBD1 or TRBD2 may supply D (6 bases each). V was shortened by 3 bases and J by 9 bases, with 15 bases between the two germline ends. Germline-derived CDR1 and CDR2 are MNHNS and SASEGT. CDR3 length equals 14 residues. This chain's CDR3 is CASSEGAGRREQFF. CDR3 in DNA: TGTGCCAGCAGTGAGGGGGCAGGGAGGCGTGAGCAGTTCTTC.

The CDR3 region is CASSTSTGGSDEQYF. The CDR3 DNA is TGTGCCAGTAGTACGTCGACAGGGGGCTCGGACGAGCAGTACTTC. This chain joins TRBV19 and TRBJ2-7; 10 bases fit TRBD1. The CDR3 runs to 15 residues. V was clipped by 4 bases and J by 5 bases; unmatched bases: 8. CDR1 is LNHDA and CDR2 is SQIVND in the germline V gene (reference sequence).

This chain connects TRBV3-1 (or the pseudogene TRBV3-2) to TRBJ1-1; no reliable D call. CDR3 length: 11 residues. V was clipped by 1 base and J by 8 bases, with 5 bases between them. The V gene's germline CDR1 is LGHDT and CDR2 YNNKEL (reference sequence). In DNA form, the CDR3 reads TGTGCCAGCAGCCAAGCCCGAGAAGCTTTCTTT. This translates into CASSQAREAFF.

This clone came up once. The V and J genes are TRBV21-1 and TRBJ1-1. TRBV21-1 is shown as a pseudogene. This CDR3 contains 16 residues. The CDR3 DNA reads TGTGCCAGCAGCAAAGAGAGGGGCAGGGTGGACACTGAAGCTTTCTTT. Protein product: CASSKERGRVDTEAFF.

This chain links TRBV6-2 or TRBV6-3 with TRBJ1-2; D perhaps matches TRBD1 (6 bases). Germline V lookup: CDR1 MNHEY, CDR2 SVGEGT. The CDR3 has 12 amino acids. V lost 5 bases and J lost 4, with 8 bases in between. As DNA, the CDR3 is TGTGCCAGCAGTGGGGGCGTCTATGGCTACACCTTC. It encodes CASSGGVYGYTF.

The chain has TRBV19 and TRBJ2-2, with 14 nucleotides matching TRBD2. Germline V lookup: CDR1 LNHDA, CDR2 SQIVND (reference sequence). This CDR3 region has 16 residues. Trimming at V came to 5 bases and at J to 5 bases, leaving 4 bases not matched to a gene. In nucleotides, the CDR3 is TGTGCCAGTAGTCCCCGACTAGCGGGGGGGACCGGGGAGCTGTTTTTT. Translated: CASSPRLAGGTGELFF.

V usage is TRBV2 and J usage is TRBJ1-5, with D maybe TRBD1 (6 bases). Germline CDR1 SNHLY, CDR2 FYNNEI. V shed 5 bases and J shed 3 bases, with 11 bases lying between them. The CDR3 runs 14 residues. The CDR3 here is CASSPGQTNQPQHF. CDR3 bases: TGTGCCAGCAGTCCGGGACAAACCAATCAGCCCCAGCATTTT.

The chain carries TRBV27 and TRBJ2-3, with 13 bases that match TRBD2. The CDR3 contains 17 residues. CDR1 is MNHEY and CDR2 is SMNVEV in the germline V gene (reference sequence). V lost 8 bases to trimming and J lost 1 base; unmatched junction nucleotides: 9. This CDR3 is CASLRTSGRGGTDTQYF. The DNA for the CDR3 is TGTGCCAGCCTACGAACTAGCGGGAGGGGTGGCACAGATACGCAGTATTTT.

This chain uses TRBV23-1 with TRBJ1-2, with TRBD1 matching over 7 bases. TRBV23-1 is an ORF for which the function is uncertain. V gave up 0 bases and J gave up 7 bases; unmatched junction bases: 8. The CDR3 has 15 residues. The CDR3 bases are TGCGCCAGCAGTCAATCAGGGGGCGCCCCCTGTGGCTACACCTTC. It yields the protein CASSQSGGAPCGYTF.

This chain connects TRBV19 to TRBJ2-3, with 9 bases aligning to TRBD1. Germline assignment: CDR1 LNHDA and CDR2 SQIVND (reference sequence). This CDR3 comprises 14 residues. Trimming took 6 bases from V and 3 from J; bases not matched to a gene: 4. The CDR3 sequence: CASRKTGGTDTQYF. CDR3 nucleotides: TGTGCCAGTAGGAAGACAGGGGGGACAGATACGCAGTATTTT.

This chain links TRBV2 with TRBJ2-7, with 9 bases aligning to TRBD1. V lost 3 bases and J lost 6; bases outside the gene matches: 9. The germline V gene encodes CDR1 SNHLY and CDR2 FYNNEI. The CDR3 length is 15 residues. The CDR3 nucleotides read TGTGCCAGCAGTGAGAGGGACAGGGAGGGCAGCGAGCAGTACTTC. Translated: CASSERDREGSEQYF. Full variable domain (rest looked up from reference TRBV2 and TRBJ2-7): EPEVTQTPSHQVTQMGQEVILRCVPISNHLYFYWYRQILGQKVEFLVSFYNNEISEKSEIFDDQFSVERPDGSNFTLKIRSTKLEDSAMYFCASSERDREGSEQYFGPGTRLTVT.

The chain uses TRBV10-3 and TRBJ1-2, with TRBD1 matching over 7 bases. Germline assignment: CDR1 ENHRY and CDR2 SYGVKD. The CDR3 sequence is 15 residues long. Losses at the gene ends were 4 bases for V and 3 bases for J; bases not matched to a gene: 8. The CDR3 nucleotides read TGTGCCATCAGTGGCCGACAGGGCGGTGACTATGGCTACACCTTC. Translating it yields CAISGRQGGDYGYTF.

Here the CDR3 reads CASSQGLSYEQYF. The DNA of the CDR3 is TGTGCCAGCAGCCAAGGACTATCCTACGAGCAGTACTTC. This chain uses TRBV3-1 (or the pseudogene TRBV3-2) with TRBJ2-7; TRBD2 might be the D (5 bases). The CDR3 covers 13 residues. V was shortened by 1 base and J by 1 base, with 5 bases between the two germline ends. CDR1 and CDR2 from the germline V gene are LGHDT and YNNKEL (reference sequence).